This entry is about one TCR beta chain. The CDR3 is 17 amino acids. Between the trimmed V and J ends, which lost 0 bases and 5 bases, there was a span of 17 bases. Germline values: CDR1 KGHSH, CDR2 LQKENI. TCRdb's copy holds only in-frame clones and misses some; the assay was immunoSEQ multiplex PCR. The repertoire holds about 1,700 clones, with about 33% as singletons. This specimen comes from a study of PD-L1 blockade in urothelial cancer. The source of this sequence is a man in his 60s with urothelial cancer. The material was tumor tissue, obtained before atezolizumab (anti-PD-L1) treatment. The V gene is TRBV18, the J gene TRBJ2-1; a possible D gene is TRBD2 (6 bases). CDR3 sequence: CASSPPAGQARNNEQFF. In DNA form, the CDR3 reads TGTGCCAGCTCACCACCCGCGGGGCAGGCCAGGAACAATGAGCAGTTCTTC.